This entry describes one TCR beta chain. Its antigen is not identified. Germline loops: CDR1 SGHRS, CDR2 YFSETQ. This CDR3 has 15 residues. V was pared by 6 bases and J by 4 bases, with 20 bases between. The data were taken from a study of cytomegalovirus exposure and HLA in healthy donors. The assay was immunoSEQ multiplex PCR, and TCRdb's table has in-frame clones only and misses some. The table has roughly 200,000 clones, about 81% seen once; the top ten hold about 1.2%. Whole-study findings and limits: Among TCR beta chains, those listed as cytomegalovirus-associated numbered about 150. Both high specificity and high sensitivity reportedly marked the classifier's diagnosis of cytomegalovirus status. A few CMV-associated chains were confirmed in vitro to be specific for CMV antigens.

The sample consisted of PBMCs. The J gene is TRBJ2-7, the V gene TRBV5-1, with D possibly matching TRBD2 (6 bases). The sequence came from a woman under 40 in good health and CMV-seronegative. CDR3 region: CASTPGGVGAYEQYF. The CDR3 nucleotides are TGCGCCAGCACCCCGGGCGGGGTAGGGGCGTACGAGCAGTACTTC.